This entry lists 22 T cell receptor beta chains sequenced from one sample in a study of T-cell memory formation after mild COVID-19. TCRdb re-called the 5' RACE reads through MiXCR, storing one row per CDR3 protein. The sample holds approximately 300,000 distinct CDR3 sequences, around a sixth seen once. What was sequenced was PBMCs or a T cell subset sorted from them (not recorded which). The origin of the receptors is a man aged 18 to 29 who had mild COVID-19 (a few samples of this study predate the infection). Cell type and time point are not known.

This clonotype was counted only a few times. The V call is TRBV3-1, the J call TRBJ2-5; 7 nucleotides match TRBD2. The V gene end was trimmed by 4 bases and the J gene end by 5 bases; junction bases not matched to a gene: 7. Germline V gene data show CDR1 as LGHDT and CDR2 as YNNKEL (reference sequence). CDR3 size: 14 residues. The CDR3 nucleotides read TGTGCCAGCAGCCGGGAGGGACCGGGGGAGACCCAGTACTTC. Amino acids: CASSREGPGETQYF.

Only a few counts were recorded for this clonotype. The chain uses TRBV4-1 and TRBJ2-3; possibly TRBD1 for D (6 bases). The germline V gene encodes CDR1 MGHRA and CDR2 YSYEKL. The ends were cut back, 4 bases at V and 0 bases at J, with 11 bases in the middle. This CDR3 contains 15 residues. DNA of the CDR3: TGCGCCAGCAGCCCAGGGGTATCTAGCACAGATACGCAGTATTTT. It encodes CASSPGVSSTDTQYF.

V is TRBV27 and J is TRBJ2-5; no clear D. The ends were cut back, 2 bases at V and 4 bases at J, with 8 bases in the middle. The CDR3 runs 13 residues. Germline values: CDR1 MNHEY, CDR2 SMNVEV (reference sequence). CDR3 in amino acids: CASSLKGSETQYF. The CDR3 DNA sequence: TGTGCCAGCAGTTTAAAGGGTTCAGAGACCCAGTACTTC.

The sample holds a few counts of this clonotype. This chain connects TRBV19 to TRBJ2-1; 13 bases are a match to TRBD2. Germline values: CDR1 LNHDA, CDR2 SQIVND (reference sequence). V shed 3 bases, J shed 9 bases, and the junction held 11 bases outside the gene matches. There are 17 residues in the CDR3. DNA for the CDR3: TGTGCCAGTAGTATCCCCCCACTAGCGGGGGGGCATGGTGAGCAGTTCTTC. This gives the protein CASSIPPLAGGHGEQFF.

This chain uses TRBV9 with TRBJ2-2; D is ambiguous. V dropped 1 base and J dropped 6 bases, with 4 bases sitting between them. In germline, CDR1 is SGDLS, CDR2 YYNGEE. This CDR3 comprises 12 residues. CDR3 coding DNA: TGTGCCAGCAGCGTAAGGGCCGGGGAGCTGTTTTTT. Protein product: CASSVRAGELFF.

This clonotype was counted between two and nine times. This chain uses TRBV20-1 with TRBJ1-5, with TRBD1 matching 8 bases. This CDR3 region has 12 residues. Germline CDR1 reads DFQATT; CDR2 reads SNEGSKA (reference sequence). V trimming: 6 bases; J trimming: 4 bases; junction bases outside the gene matches: 2. CDR3 protein: CSAGDRNQPQHF. The CDR3 DNA reads TGCAGTGCAGGGGACAGGAATCAGCCCCAGCATTTT.

The chain is built from TRBV15 and TRBJ2-1, with D possibly matching TRBD1 (6 bases). From germline, CDR1 is LNHNV and CDR2 YYDKDF (reference sequence). V dropped 9 bases and J dropped 0 bases, with 9 bases sitting between them. This CDR3 region has 13 residues. The CDR3 here is CATHRDSYNEQFF. In nucleotides, the CDR3 is TGTGCCACGCACAGGGACTCCTACAATGAGCAGTTCTTC.

The table lists this clonotype with a few counts. V gene TRBV20-1 combines with J gene TRBJ2-1, with 11 bases identical to TRBD2. Germline lookup yields CDR1 DFQATT and CDR2 SNEGSKA (reference sequence). The length of the CDR3 is 14 residues. Trimming at V came to 2 bases and at J to 9 bases, leaving 6 bases not matched to a gene. The CDR3 spells CSARNSGGAGEQFF. CDR3 DNA sequence: TGCAGTGCTAGAAATAGCGGGGGGGCAGGTGAGCAGTTCTTC.

This clonotype was found a few times. The V and J genes are TRBV7-2 and TRBJ2-7, with 9 bases that match TRBD1. The germline V gene has CDR1 SGHTA and CDR2 FQGNSA. The CDR3 is 14 residues long. The V and J ends lost 2 bases and 9 bases, in that order; junction bases with no gene match: 8. CDR3 amino acids: CASSLPGQGKAQYF. The DNA for the CDR3 is TGTGCCAGCAGCTTACCGGGACAGGGAAAGGCGCAGTACTTC.

V usage is TRBV10-3 and J usage is TRBJ1-2; 7 positions agree with TRBD1. The V gene's germline CDR1 is ENHRY and CDR2 SYGVKD. J lost 8 bases, V lost 2 bases, and 8 bases had no gene match. The CDR3 is made up of 14 amino acids. CDR3 loop: CAISEATGVLGYTF. The CDR3 nucleotides read TGTGCCATCAGTGAGGCCACAGGGGTTCTGGGCTACACCTTC.

This chain links TRBV4-3 with TRBJ2-1; 9 positions agree with TRBD1. CDR1 LGHNA and CDR2 YSLEER come from the germline V gene. This CDR3 comprises 17 residues. With V trimmed by 1 base and J by 8 bases, 12 bases remained unmatched. The CDR3 DNA reads as TGCGCCAGCAGCCAAGGTAGGGACAGGGAGGTCCTCGATGAGCAGTTCTTC. Its translation: CASSQGRDREVLDEQFF.

The rearrangement joins TRBV27 to TRBJ1-2, with D unresolved. This CDR3 region has 14 residues. The germline V gene has CDR1 MNHEY and CDR2 SMNVEV (reference sequence). V was cut by 0 bases and J by 4 bases, with 9 bases left in between. CDR3 in amino acids: CASSLSTRSYGYTF. DNA of the CDR3: TGTGCCAGCAGTTTATCGACGCGGAGCTATGGCTACACCTTC.

The V call is TRBV11-2, the J call TRBJ2-1; D might be TRBD1 (5 bases). Germline V CDR1 and CDR2: SGHAT, FQNNGV. The CDR3 totals 15 residues. V gave up 2 bases and J gave up 3 bases, with 11 bases separating them. Written as DNA, the CDR3 is TGTGCCAGCAGCTTATCGCAGGGATTCTACAATGAGCAGTTCTTC. Its protein is CASSLSQGFYNEQFF.

This clonotype was seen a handful of times. The genes are TRBV11-1 and TRBJ2-2; D possibly corresponds to TRBD1 (6 bases). The V end lost 8 bases, the J end lost 7 bases, and 17 bases lay between the germline ends. Looked up from germline, CDR1 is SGHAT and CDR2 is FQDESV (reference sequence). The CDR3 has 14 residues. CDR3 residues: CASGRTALGGELFF. The DNA of the CDR3 is TGTGCCAGCGGAAGGACAGCTTTGGGCGGGGAGCTGTTTTTT.

The V and J genes are TRBV29-1 and TRBJ2-3; 9 nucleotides line up with TRBD1. CDR3 length: 13 residues. Germline V lookup: CDR1 SQVTM, CDR2 ANQGSEA. The V and J ends lost 6 bases and 4 bases, in that order; junction bases with no gene match: 5. The CDR3 nucleotides are TGCAGCGTCTACAGGGGGCTGCCAGATACGCAGTATTTT. Its translation is CSVYRGLPDTQYF.

The chain joins TRBV24-1 to TRBJ2-7, with no clear D. The V gene lost 1 base and the J gene lost 0 bases, with 15 bases spanning the gap. Germline CDR1 is KGHDR and CDR2 is SFDVKD. This CDR3 has 17 residues. The DNA of the CDR3 is TGTGCCACCAGTGATTTTGAACGGAATCCTATCTCCTACGAGCAGTACGTC. Translated: CATSDFERNPISYEQYV.

There are a few counts of this clonotype. The rearrangement joins TRBV7-8 to TRBJ1-5; D is undetermined. Looked up from germline, CDR1 is SGHVS and CDR2 is FQNEAQ. V was cut by 4 bases and J by 5 bases, with 6 bases left in between. The length of the CDR3 is 12 residues. The CDR3, as DNA: TGTGCCAGCAGCTCACGGCATCAGCCCCAGCATTTT. Encoded protein: CASSSRHQPQHF.

This clonotype was seen ten or more times. The rearrangement joins TRBV7-9 to TRBJ2-7, with D tentatively TRBD2 (6 bases). The germline V gene encodes CDR1 SEHNR and CDR2 FQNEAQ (reference sequence). The ends were cut back, 5 bases at V and 2 bases at J, with 13 bases in the middle. The CDR3 length is 14 residues. Written as DNA, the CDR3 is TGTGCCAGCAGCCCCGGGGGTCCTACCTACGAGCAGTACGTC. Amino acid sequence: CASSPGGPTYEQYV.

The rearrangement links TRBV19 to TRBJ2-3; 9 bases are a match to TRBD2. This CDR3 has 13 amino acids. After removal of 11 bases from V and 2 bases from J, the junction contained 5 bases not matched to a gene. Germline loops: CDR1 LNHDA, CDR2 SQIVND (reference sequence). CDR3 region: CAAGGRFTDTQYF. The CDR3 DNA follows: TGTGCCGCGGGAGGGCGCTTCACAGATACGCAGTATTTT.

Only a few counts were recorded for this clonotype. The chain has TRBV30 and TRBJ1-4; D remains ambiguous. Germline CDR1 reads GTSNPN; CDR2 reads SVGIG (reference sequence). This CDR3 comprises 15 residues. The V end was cut by 4 bases, the J end by 0 bases, with 12 bases between. CDR3 in DNA: TGTGCCTGGACCATGAATGCTGCAACTAATGAAAAACTGTTTTTT. Its translation is CAWTMNAATNEKLFF.

V gene TRBV7-6 combines with J gene TRBJ2-5; TRBD1 might be the D (6 bases). V was shortened by 1 base and J by 5 bases, with 11 bases between the two germline ends. Per germline, CDR1 SGHVS and CDR2 FNYEAQ. CDR3 length: 14 amino acids. The CDR3, as DNA: TGTGCCAGCAGCTTAGGGGGGCTCAAGGAGACCCAGTACTTC. This translates into CASSLGGLKETQYF. The full variable domain, completed using reference TRBV7-6 and TRBJ2-5, is GAGVSQSPRYKVTKRGQDVALRCDPISGHVSLYWYRQALGQGPEFLTYFNYEAQQDKSGLPNDRFSAERPEGSISTLTIQRTEQRDSAMYRCASSLGGLKETQYFGPGTRLLVL.

As concerns this clonotype: Compared with germline, one end of the junction differs, possibly owing to a read error. The rearrangement uses TRBV6-5 and TRBJ2-5; D not resolved. CDR3 length: 11 residues. Germline lookup yields CDR1 MNHEY and CDR2 SVGAGI. The CDR3 nucleotides are TGTACCAGCAGTTCCAGAGAGACCCAGTACTTC. Its protein product is CTSSSRETQYF.